This T cell receptor (beta chain) is from a study of blood T cell repertoires in COVID-19. Overall study: The United States, Italy and Spain provided the acute and convalescent COVID-19 samples. PBMCs, B-cell-depleted T cells, or T cells were the source of the cDNA or gDNA that made up the material.

The V and J ends lost 6 bases and 2 bases respectively, with 11 bases between them. CDR1 MNHEY and CDR2 SVGAGI come from the germline V gene. The CDR3 length is 13 residues. Under the authors' procedure: Reference gene primer amplification gave nucleated cell count estimates. The assay was immunoSEQ multiplex PCR, and TCRdb's table has in-frame clones only and misses some. V, J and clone size derive from that table, while D and trimming were established from the DNA sequence. Altogether some 250,000 clones are present, just under 85% being singletons, with the ten largest covering around 9.9%. Specimen: peripheral blood. The chain links TRBV6-5 to TRBJ2-7; D uncertain. The receptor comes from a woman aged 80 or older with acute or convalescent COVID-19. The CDR3 loop is CASSRVATYEQYF. CDR3 DNA: TGTGCCAGCAGCCGGGTTGCCACCTACGAGCAGTACTTC.